These T cell receptor beta chains were read from a single sample in a study of blood T cells in healthy people across ages. TCRdb redid the calling of the 5' RACE reads with MiXCR, one entry per CDR3 protein. Of approximately 850,000 distinct CDR3 sequences in the sample, 44% are singletons; the top ten hold approximately 19%. Sample: blood. The receptors originated from a man aged 55 to 70 in good health. The CDR3 runs from the conserved cysteine through the conserved F or W. Each record gives: clone size, V gene, J gene, D gene, CDR3 length, CDR3 DNA, CDR3 protein. D genes are given only for firm matches. Clone size appears in some rows only: once, few, many, or a class for an expanded clone.

few	TRBV29-1	TRBJ2-3	NA	16	TGCAGCGCAGCAGGAACAGCTTCGGCTTCCACAGATACGCAGTATTTT	CSAAGTASASTDTQYF
NA	TRBV9	TRBJ2-2	TRBD2	17	TGTGCCAGCAGCGTAGGAGGTGGGAGGGGGAACACCGGGGAGCTGTTTTTT	CASSVGGGRGNTGELFF
few	TRBV20-1	TRBJ2-7	TRBD2	13	TGCAGTGCTATAGCGGGGGAAACCTACGAGCAGTACTTC	CSAIAGETYEQYF
NA	TRBV6-1	TRBJ2-7	NA	13	TGTGCCAGCAGGATGGGGGGCTCCTACGAGCAGTACTTC	CASRMGGSYEQYF
few	TRBV5-1	TRBJ2-5	NA	12	TGCGCCAGCAGCAAGGGACAAGAGACCCAGTACTTC	CASSKGQETQYF
few	TRBV4-1	TRBJ2-7	TRBD1	15	TGCGCCAGCAGCCTACCGGGACAGGGGGTCCACGAGCAGTACTTC	CASSLPGQGVHEQYF
few	TRBV28	TRBJ2-2	NA	14	TGTGCCAGCTCCCCCCGTGGGAACACTGGGGAGCTGTTTTTT	CASSPRGNTGELFF
NA	TRBV20-1	TRBJ2-1	TRBD2	14	TGCAGTGCTAGTGTGGGGGGGGTCTACAATGAGCAGTTCTTC	CSASVGGVYNEQFF
NA	TRBV5-6	TRBJ2-5	NA	13	TGTGCCAGCAGCTGGGACGGGGGTAGGACCCAGTACTTC	CASSWDGGRTQYF
once	TRBV10-1	TRBJ2-5	NA	15	TGCGCCAGCAGTGAGGGTTCCACAGGGTGGGAGACCCAGTACTTC	CASSEGSTGWETQYF
NA	TRBV7-3	TRBJ2-1	NA	15	TGTGCCAGCAGCCCCCGTAGTAGCGGAGGTGGTGAGCAGTTCTTC	CASSPRSSGGGEQFF
few	TRBV7-2	TRBJ1-2	TRBD1	16	TGTGCCAGCAGCTCGACACACGGGACAGGGAGATCGGGCTACACCTTC	CASSSTHGTGRSGYTF
NA	TRBV27	TRBJ2-1	NA	15	TGTGCCGGCAGTGCCGGGACCCCAGTACGCGTAGAGCAGTTCTTC	CAGSAGTPVRVEQFF
NA	TRBV24-1	TRBJ1-5	TRBD1	14	TGTGCCACCAGCGAACAGGGGAGGGATCAGCCCCAGCATTTT	CATSEQGRDQPQHF